This T cell receptor beta chain was identified during a study of T-cell reconstitution after alpha-beta-depleted transplantation in children. The CDR3 loop spans 16 amino acids. CDR1 MNHEY and CDR2 SMNVEV come from the germline V gene (reference sequence). The V and J ends lost 8 bases and 0 bases respectively, with 14 bases between them. Using unique molecular identifiers, the investigators prepared the TCRbeta library. TCRdb itself ran the PCR reads through MiXCR, one entry per CDR3 protein. The profile shows fewer than 150,000 distinct CDR3 sequences, 9.5% to 10% of them singletons. In its sample, this clonotype was seen a few times.

This clonotype was sampled from a girl in the first two years of life who had a stem cell transplant for combined immunodeficiency, so the T cells may come from the graft donor. This chain connects TRBV27 to TRBJ2-6, with TRBD1 as a possible D gene (6 bases). Source: PBMCs, mostly from graft donor cells, taken 180 days after TCRalphabeta/CD19-depleted stem cell transplant. The CDR3 reads CASAQGYLSGANVLTF. CDR3 sequence (DNA): TGTGCCAGCGCACAGGGTTACCTCTCTGGGGCCAACGTCCTGACTTTC.